The 5 T cell receptor beta chains below all came from one sample that was sequenced in a study of Graves' ophthalmopathy and Graves' hyperthyroidism. The study amplified TCR beta CDR3 regions using RNA transcripts. Amplification began with first-round RT-PCR using HTBI primers, then second-round multiplex PCR was performed. Using its own MiXCR run on the multiplex PCR reads, TCRdb lists one record per CDR3 protein. The sample contains about 640,000 distinct CDR3 sequences, about 40% of which appear only once. The sequenced sample consisted of peripheral blood. The receptors stem from an adult man with Graves' ophthalmopathy.

The rearrangement joins TRBV25-1 to TRBJ2-7, with D possibly matching TRBD2 (6 bases). Germline V lookup: CDR1 MGHDK, CDR2 SYGVNS. CDR3 size: 15 residues. Trimming left V 6 bases short and J 2 bases short, with 17 bases between. The CDR3 sequence is CASSPAKLAAYEQYF. The CDR3 region has the DNA TGTGCCAGCAGCCCGGCAAAACTAGCAGCCTACGAGCAGTACTTC.

This clonotype was counted between two and nine times. The chain combines TRBV12-3 or TRBV12-4 with TRBJ1-1, with D uncertain. The CDR3 totals 13 residues. V gave up 6 bases and J gave up 0 bases, with 8 bases separating them. For the CDR3, the DNA is TGTGCCAGCAGAACACAATTGAACACTGAAGCTTTCTTT. Protein: CASRTQLNTEAFF.

At least ten counts were recorded for this clonotype. The chain combines TRBV2 with TRBJ1-2; D perhaps matches TRBD1 (5 bases). V gave up 3 bases and J gave up 2 bases, with 13 bases separating them. Germline CDR1 SNHLY, CDR2 FYNNEI. CDR3 length: 15 residues. The CDR3 DNA is TGTGCCAGCAGTGAGTCAGGGTCTCACAACTATGGCTACACCTTC. It is translated as CASSESGSHNYGYTF. The variable domain in full, with the rest retrieved from reference TRBV2 and TRBJ1-2, is EPEVTQTPSHQVTQMGQEVILRCVPISNHLYFYWYRQILGQKVEFLVSFYNNEISEKSEIFDDQFSVERPDGSNFTLKIRSTKLEDSAMYFCASSESGSHNYGYTFGSGTRLTVV.

As concerns this clonotype: One end of the junction does not line up with germline, which may come from a read error. The chain carries TRBV25-1 and TRBJ2-5, with D possibly being TRBD1 (6 bases). CDR1 is MGHDK and CDR2 is SYGVNS in the germline V gene. The CDR3 is 14 residues long. The CDR3 bases are TGTGCCAGCACTGAAAGCTACAGGGTAGAGACCCAGTACTTC. Its protein is CASTESYRVETQYF.

Details on this clonotype: A much larger clone differs from this one at a single base, so this may be a read error. The J gene is TRBJ1-1, the V gene TRBV19, with D unclear. V was trimmed by 5 bases and J by 1 base, leaving 20 bases between them. Germline-derived CDR1 and CDR2 are LNHDA and SQIVND (reference sequence). This CDR3 region has 17 residues. The CDR3 sequence: CASSLGGSGVPNTEAFF. In DNA form, the CDR3 reads TGTGCCAGTAGTTTAGGAGGCTCAGGAGTCCCGAACACTGAAGCTTTCTTT.